A selection of T cell receptor beta chains follows, all from one sample in a study of blood T cell repertoires in COVID-19. Sequenced by immunoSEQ multiplex PCR; TCRdb stores in-frame clones only, minus some. This sample has a few hundred thousand clones; under 90% occur once, and the top ten carry over 9.5%. Sequences were obtained from PBMCs or T cells enriched from blood (not recorded which). The receptors were gathered from a woman under 30 who had recovered from COVID-19. CDR3s include the opening cysteine and the closing phenylalanine or tryptophan. The order of the fields is clone size, D gene, J gene, V gene, CDR3 DNA, CDR3 protein. The D gene is left open where the match is weak. For some rows the clone size is stated as once, few or many, or as a class when expanded; others skip it.

>NA|NA|TRBJ1-1|TRBV11-2
TGTGCCAGCAGCTTAGAAGACTTTCCCTCGGGTACTGAAGCTTTCTTT
CASSLEDFPSGTEAFF
>NA|TRBD1|TRBJ2-7|TRBV28
TGTGCCAGCAGTTTACCGGGACAGGGAGCCTCCGAGCAGTACTTC
CASSLPGQGASEQYF
>few|TRBD2|TRBJ2-2|TRBV5-5
TGTGCCAGCAGCTTTCCTCTAGCGGGGGATCTCACCGGGGAGCTGTTTTTT
CASSFPLAGDLTGELFF
>NA|TRBD2|TRBJ2-1|TRBV5-4
TGTGCCAGCAGCCCCCCGAGTAGCGGGGGGGACAATGAGCAGTTCTTC
CASSPPSSGGDNEQFF
>NA|TRBD1|TRBJ1-1|TRBV6-5
TGTGCCAGCCCCAGTTCCACCGGGGACAGGGCGGGAGCTTTCTTT
CASPSSTGDRAGAFF
>NA|TRBD2|TRBJ2-7|TRBV10-3
TGTGCCATCAGTGAGTCGACTAGCGGGAAGGTCGAGCAGTACTTC
CAISESTSGKVEQYF
>NA|TRBD1|TRBJ2-6|TRBV7-8
TGTGCCAGCAGCTTAGAGACAGGGGGCGCGGTAGGGGCCAACGTCCTGACTTTC
CASSLETGGAVGANVLTF
>NA|NA|TRBJ1-1|TRBV5-5
TGTGCCAGCAGCTTAAAGGGGTCGGGGGTCACTGAAGCTTTCTTT
CASSLKGSGVTEAFF
>NA|TRBD2|TRBJ2-1|TRBV24-1
TGTGCCACCAGTGACCCTACGACTAGCGGTCCCTACAATGAGCAGTTCTTC
CATSDPTTSGPYNEQFF
>NA|TRBD1|TRBJ2-7|TRBV7-2
TGTGCCAGCAGCTTCGGGACAGGTTCCTACGAGCAGTACTTC
CASSFGTGSYEQYF
>NA|NA|TRBJ1-2|TRBV5-6
TGTGCCAGCAGCCCAATCTGGGGAGGTGGCTACACCTTC
CASSPIWGGGYTF
>NA|NA|TRBJ1-1|TRBV6-6
TGTGCCAGCAGTCTCCAGGGTGGAGGGACTGAAGCTTTCTTT
CASSLQGGGTEAFF
>NA|NA|TRBJ1-2|TRBV24-1
TGTGCCACCAGTGGCGTTGACACGCTTAACTATGGCTACACCTTC
CATSGVDTLNYGYTF
>NA|NA|TRBJ1-2|TRBV12-3/TRBV12-4
TGTGCCAGCAGTTACCCGGGCTACAGGGGCTACACCTTC
CASSYPGYRGYTF
>NA|NA|TRBJ2-1|TRBV19
TGTGCCAGTAGCAGGGCGACTTGGTACAATGAGCAGTTCTTC
CASSRATWYNEQFF
>NA|TRBD1|TRBJ2-5|TRBV29-1
TGCAGCGTTACAGGGGGGCAAGAGACCCAGTACTTC
CSVTGGQETQYF
>NA|NA|TRBJ2-7|TRBV6-2/TRBV6-3
TGTGCCAGCAGCCGGACACCAACTGACAACTACGAGCAGTACTTC
CASSRTPTDNYEQYF
>NA|NA|TRBJ2-1|TRBV27
TGTGCCAGCAGTTTCGAGGGTTGGGATGAGCAGTTCTTC
CASSFEGWDEQFF
>NA|TRBD1|TRBJ1-2|TRBV15
TGTGCCACCAGCAGAGAACAGGGGGCGATCTATGGCTACACCTTC
CATSREQGAIYGYTF
>NA|TRBD1|TRBJ1-4|TRBV28
TGTGCCAGCAGAAGAGACAGGGGAATAAACAATGAAAAACTGTTTTTT
CASRRDRGINNEKLFF
>few|NA|TRBJ1-2|TRBV11-2
TGTGCCAGCAGCCCGGGGTTCTATGGCTACACCTTC
CASSPGFYGYTF
>NA|NA|TRBJ2-7|TRBV11-3
TGTGCCAGCAGCTTAAATCAGGGAGGCGAGCAGTACTTC
CASSLNQGGEQYF
>NA|TRBD2|TRBJ2-1|TRBV2
TGTGCCAGCAGTCGGACTAGCGGGGGGATCGATGAGCAGTTCTTC
CASSRTSGGIDEQFF
>NA|TRBD1|TRBJ1-5|TRBV19
TGTGCCAGTAACGTACCGGGACAGCCGTTTGTGGGTCAGCCCCAGCATTTT
CASNVPGQPFVGQPQHF
>NA|NA|TRBJ1-2|TRBV19
TGTGCCAGTAGTCCATGGCAAACCAACTATGGCTACACCTTC
CASSPWQTNYGYTF
>NA|NA|TRBJ1-2|TRBV4-2
TGTGCCAGCAGCCCGCGGACAAATCCTAACTATGGCTACACCTTC
CASSPRTNPNYGYTF
>NA|NA|TRBJ2-7|TRBV19
TGTGCCAGTAGTTTTGCGGGGAGCGAGCAGTACTTC
CASSFAGSEQYF
>NA|NA|TRBJ2-2|TRBV28
TGTGCCAGCAGTTTACTCGGGAACACCGGGGAGCTGTTTTTT
CASSLLGNTGELFF
>many|TRBD1|TRBJ1-1|TRBV4-2
TGTGCCAGCAGCCAAGGCGGGCAGGGGGTGGGCACTGAAGCTTTCTTT
CASSQGGQGVGTEAFF